This record looks at one T cell receptor (beta chain) sequence and its context. Its antigen is as yet unknown. This sample stems from a study of stem cell transplantation in POMP-related autoinflammatory disease. Across the whole study: The study hypothesized thymoproteasome defects skew the TRB repertoire via impaired CD8+ selection.

The length of the CDR3 is 19 residues. V lost 2 bases, J lost 0 bases, and 13 bases stayed unmatched. Germline V lookup: CDR1 SGHTA, CDR2 FQGNSA. The data were produced by immunoSEQ multiplex PCR, yet TCRdb's version contains in-frame clones alone and is incomplete. Seen here are fewer than 30,000 clones, 82% observed once, and the top ten hold around 2.5%. PRAID combined immunodeficiency and autoinflammation. Study-wide results and limits: Unique TRB V-J gene pairings were limited in number in patients with PRAID.

This rearrangement joins TRBV7-2 to TRBJ1-3; 7 positions match TRBD1. Sample: CD4+ T cells from PBMCs, taken before stem cell transplantation. The origin of this receptor is a human donor with POMP-related autoinflammation and immune dysregulation (PRAID). CDR3 nucleotides: TGTGCCAGCAGCTTAAGTAGGGACAGACGATCTTCCTCTGGAAACACCATATATTTT. Residues: CASSLSRDRRSSSGNTIYF.